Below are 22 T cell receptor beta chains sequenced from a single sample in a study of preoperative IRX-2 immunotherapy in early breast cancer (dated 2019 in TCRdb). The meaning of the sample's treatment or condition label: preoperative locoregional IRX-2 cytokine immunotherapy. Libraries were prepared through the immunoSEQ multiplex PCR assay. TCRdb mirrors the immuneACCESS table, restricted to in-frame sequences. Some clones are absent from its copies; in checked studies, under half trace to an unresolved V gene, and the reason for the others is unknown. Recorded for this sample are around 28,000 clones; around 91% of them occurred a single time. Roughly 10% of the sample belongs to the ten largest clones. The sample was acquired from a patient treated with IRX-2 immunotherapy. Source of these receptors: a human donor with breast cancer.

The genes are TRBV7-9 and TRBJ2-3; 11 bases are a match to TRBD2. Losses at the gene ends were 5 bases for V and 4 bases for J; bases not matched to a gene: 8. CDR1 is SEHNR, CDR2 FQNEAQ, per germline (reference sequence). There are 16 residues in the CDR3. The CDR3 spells CASSPRTSGPADTQYF. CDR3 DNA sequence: TGTGCCAGCAGCCCCCGGACTAGCGGGCCAGCAGATACGCAGTATTTT.

This chain's CDR3 is CASSLNPGRTEAFF. The CDR3 coding sequence is TGTGCCAGCAGCTTGAATCCGGGGAGGACTGAAGCTTTCTTT. The chain couples TRBV5-8 to TRBJ1-1; D gene uncertain. Germline values: CDR1 SGHTS, CDR2 YDEGEE. There are 14 residues in the CDR3. Deletions cut 1 base from V and 5 bases from J, with 12 bases between. The full variable domain, in which reference TRBV5-8 and TRBJ1-1 provide the parts outside the CDR3, is EAGVTQSPTHLIKTRGQQATLRCSPISGHTSVYWYQQALGLGLQFLLWYDEGEERNRGNFPPRFSGRQFPNYSSELNVNALELEDSALYLCASSLNPGRTEAFFGQGTRLTVV.

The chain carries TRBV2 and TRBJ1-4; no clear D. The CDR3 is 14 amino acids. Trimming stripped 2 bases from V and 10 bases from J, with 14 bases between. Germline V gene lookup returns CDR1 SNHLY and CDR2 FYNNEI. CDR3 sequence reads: CASSEKGTPVKLFF. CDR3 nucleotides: TGTGCCAGCAGTGAAAAGGGAACCCCGGTAAAACTGTTTTTT.

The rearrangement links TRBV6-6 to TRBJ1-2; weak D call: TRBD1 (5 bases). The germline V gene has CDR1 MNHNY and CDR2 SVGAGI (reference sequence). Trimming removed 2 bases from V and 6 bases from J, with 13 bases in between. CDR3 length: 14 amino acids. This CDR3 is CASSYMGETNGYTF. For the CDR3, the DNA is TGTGCCAGCAGTTACATGGGGGAAACTAATGGCTACACCTTC.

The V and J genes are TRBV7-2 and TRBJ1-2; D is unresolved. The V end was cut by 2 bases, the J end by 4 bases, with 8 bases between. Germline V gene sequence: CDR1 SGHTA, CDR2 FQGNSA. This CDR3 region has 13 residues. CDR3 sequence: CASSLPPLYGYTF. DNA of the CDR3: TGTGCCAGCAGCTTACCCCCCCTCTATGGCTACACCTTC.

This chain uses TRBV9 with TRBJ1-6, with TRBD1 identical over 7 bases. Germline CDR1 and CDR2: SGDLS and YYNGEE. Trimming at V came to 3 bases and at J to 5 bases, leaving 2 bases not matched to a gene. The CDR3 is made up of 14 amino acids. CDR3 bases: TGTGCCAGCAGCGGGGACAGAAATAATTCACCCCTCCACTTT. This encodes CASSGDRNNSPLHF.

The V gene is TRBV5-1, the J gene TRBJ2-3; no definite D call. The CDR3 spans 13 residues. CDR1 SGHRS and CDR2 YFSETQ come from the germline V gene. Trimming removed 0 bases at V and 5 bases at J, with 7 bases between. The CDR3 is CASSLAAVDTQYF. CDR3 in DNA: TGCGCCAGCAGCTTGGCGGCGGTAGATACGCAGTATTTT.

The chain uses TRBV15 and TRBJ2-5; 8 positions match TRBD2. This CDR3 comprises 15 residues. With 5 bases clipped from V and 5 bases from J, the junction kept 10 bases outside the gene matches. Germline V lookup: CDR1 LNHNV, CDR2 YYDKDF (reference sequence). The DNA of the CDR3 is TGTGCCACCAGCTACCAGGGGCAGCGGGGGGAGACCCAGTACTTC. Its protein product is CATSYQGQRGETQYF.

CDR3 sequence (DNA): TGTGCCTGGAGGGGAGAGACAGGGGTTAATTCACCCCTCCACTTT. Protein: CAWRGETGVNSPLHF. The chain employs TRBV30 and TRBJ1-6; 8 bases match TRBD1. V gave up 3 bases and J gave up 6 bases; unmatched junction bases: 7. The CDR3 runs to 15 residues. Per germline, CDR1 GTSNPN and CDR2 SVGIG (reference sequence).

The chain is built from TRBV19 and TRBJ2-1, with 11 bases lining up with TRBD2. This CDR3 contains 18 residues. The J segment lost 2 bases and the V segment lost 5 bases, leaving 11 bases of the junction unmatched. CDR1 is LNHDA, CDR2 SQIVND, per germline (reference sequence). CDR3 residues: CASSLGLAGPTTYNEQFF. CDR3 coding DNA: TGTGCCAGTAGTTTAGGACTAGCGGGTCCGACCACCTACAATGAGCAGTTCTTC.

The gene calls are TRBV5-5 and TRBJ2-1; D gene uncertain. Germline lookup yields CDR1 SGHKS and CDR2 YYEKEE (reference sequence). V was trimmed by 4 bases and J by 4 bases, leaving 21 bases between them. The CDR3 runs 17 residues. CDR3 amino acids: CASSRTPRNDGYNEQFF. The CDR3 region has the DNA TGTGCCAGCAGCCGCACCCCTAGGAATGATGGTTACAATGAGCAGTTCTTC. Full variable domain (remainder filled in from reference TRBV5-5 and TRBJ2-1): DAGVTQSPTHLIKTRGQQVTLRCSPISGHKSVSWYQQVLGQGPQFIFQYYEKEERGRGNFPDRFSARQFPNYSSELNVNALLLGDSALYLCASSRTPRNDGYNEQFFGPGTRLTVL.

The CDR3, as DNA: TGTGCCAGCAGTTACTCTATTCGGGGGGCCTTCCAGTATTTT. Encoded protein: CASSYSIRGAFQYF. The chain uses TRBV6-5 and TRBJ2-3, with D perhaps matching TRBD2 (7 bases). Germline loops: CDR1 MNHEY, CDR2 SVGAGI. The CDR3 spans 14 residues. V dropped 0 bases and J dropped 12 bases, with 16 bases sitting between them.

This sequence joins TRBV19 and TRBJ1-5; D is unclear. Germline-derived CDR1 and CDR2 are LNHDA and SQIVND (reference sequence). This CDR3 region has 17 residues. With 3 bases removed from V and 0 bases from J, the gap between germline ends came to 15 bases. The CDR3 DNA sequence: TGTGCCAGTAGTATGGCGTTTCTGGATTATAGCAATCAGCCCCAGCATTTT. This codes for CASSMAFLDYSNQPQHF.

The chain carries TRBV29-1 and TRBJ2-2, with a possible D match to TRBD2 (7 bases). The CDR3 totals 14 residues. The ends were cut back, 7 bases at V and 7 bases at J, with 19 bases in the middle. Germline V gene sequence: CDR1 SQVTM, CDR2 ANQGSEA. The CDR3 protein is CSAPLRGAIGELFF. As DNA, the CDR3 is TGCAGCGCTCCCTTACGGGGGGCGATCGGGGAGCTGTTTTTT.

The CDR3 is CASSIDRGDTQYF. The CDR3 region has the DNA TGTGCCAGCAGTATAGACAGGGGTGATACGCAGTATTTT. V gene TRBV6-1 combines with J gene TRBJ2-3; 8 bases are shared with TRBD1. Per germline, CDR1 MNHNS and CDR2 SASEGT. V lost 5 bases and J lost 6; bases outside the gene matches: 4. The CDR3 covers 13 residues.

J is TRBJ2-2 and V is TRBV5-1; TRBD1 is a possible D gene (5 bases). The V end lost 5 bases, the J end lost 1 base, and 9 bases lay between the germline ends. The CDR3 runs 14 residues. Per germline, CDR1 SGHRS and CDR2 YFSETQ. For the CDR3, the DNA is TGCGCCAGCAGATATGGACAGAACACCGGGGAGCTGTTTTTT. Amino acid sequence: CASRYGQNTGELFF. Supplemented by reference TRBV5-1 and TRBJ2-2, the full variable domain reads KAGVTQTPRYLIKTRGQQVTLSCSPISGHRSVSWYQQTPGQGLQFLFEYFSETQRNKGNFPGRFSGRQFSNSRSEMNVSTLELGDSALYLCASRYGQNTGELFFGEGSRLTVL.

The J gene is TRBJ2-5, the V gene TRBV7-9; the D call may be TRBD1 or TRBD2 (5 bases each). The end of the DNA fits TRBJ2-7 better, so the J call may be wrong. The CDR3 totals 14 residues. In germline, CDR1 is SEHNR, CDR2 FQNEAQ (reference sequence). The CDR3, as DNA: TGTGCCAGCAGCTTAGCTTCCAGGGACCACGAGCAGTACTTC. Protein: CASSLASRDHEQYF.

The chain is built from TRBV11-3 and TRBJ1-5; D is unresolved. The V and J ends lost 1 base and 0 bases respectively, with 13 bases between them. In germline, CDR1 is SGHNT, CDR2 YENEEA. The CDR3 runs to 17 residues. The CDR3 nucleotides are TGTGCCAGCAGCTTAGGTACAGTCCCCTATAGCAATCAGCCCCAGCATTTT. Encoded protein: CASSLGTVPYSNQPQHF.

The CDR3 here is CASTNVDSEAFF. The CDR3 bases are TGTGCCAGCACAAATGTGGACAGCGAAGCTTTCTTT. V usage is TRBV18 and J usage is TRBJ1-1, with D possibly TRBD1 on 6 matching bases. Trimming cost V 8 bases and J 8 bases, with 15 bases left between them. Germline loops: CDR1 KGHSH, CDR2 LQKENI. The length of the CDR3 is 12 residues.

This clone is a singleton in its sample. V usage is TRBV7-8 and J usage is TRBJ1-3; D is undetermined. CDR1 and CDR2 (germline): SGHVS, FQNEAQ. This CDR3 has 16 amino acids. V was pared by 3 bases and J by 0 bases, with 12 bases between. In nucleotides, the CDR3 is TGTGCCAGCAGCTTTGGCCTCCTAAGCTCTGGAAACACCATATATTTT. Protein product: CASSFGLLSSGNTIYF. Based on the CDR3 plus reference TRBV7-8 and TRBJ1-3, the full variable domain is GAGVSQSPRYKVAKRGQDVALRCDPISGHVSLFWYQQALGQGPEFLTYFQNEAQLDKSGLPSDRFFAERPEGSVSTLKIQRTQQEDSAVYLCASSFGLLSSGNTIYFGEGSWLTVV.

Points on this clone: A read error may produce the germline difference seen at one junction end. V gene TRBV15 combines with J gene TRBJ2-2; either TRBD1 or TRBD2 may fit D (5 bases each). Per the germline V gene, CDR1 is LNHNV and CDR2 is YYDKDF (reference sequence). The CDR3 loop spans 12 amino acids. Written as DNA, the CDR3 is TGTGCCACCAGCAGAGCTCTTGGGGGGCTGTTTTTT. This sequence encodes CATSRALGGLFF.

The CDR3 bases are TGTGCCAGCAGTTTAGCGGGAGATCGCGAGCAGTACTTC. It encodes CASSLAGDREQYF. The genes are TRBV28 and TRBJ2-7; 7 nucleotides align to TRBD2. Germline V CDR1 and CDR2: MDHEN, SYDVKM. The CDR3 has 13 amino acids. Trimming at V came to 2 bases and at J to 6 bases, leaving 4 bases not matched to a gene.